The 8 T cell receptor beta chains below were found in one sample sequenced in a study of T-cell memory formation after mild COVID-19. TCRdb recomputed calls from the 5' RACE reads with MiXCR, one row per CDR3 protein. The sample has 430,000 or so distinct CDR3 sequences, nearly 25% seen once. Sequenced material: PBMCs or a T cell subset sorted from them (not recorded which). Every receptor here comes from an adult woman who had mild COVID-19 (a few samples of this study predate the infection). Cell type and time point are not known.

This clonotype appeared many times. V usage is TRBV5-1 and J usage is TRBJ2-2; TRBD2 aligns across 10 bases. The junction had 12 bases not matched to a gene; V was cut back by 1 base and J by 3 bases. CDR3 length: 19 amino acids. Germline-derived CDR1 and CDR2 are SGHRS and YFSETQ. This chain's CDR3 is CASSLPRRASGGYTGELFF. CDR3 nucleotide sequence: TGCGCCAGCAGCTTGCCCAGGAGAGCTAGCGGGGGATACACCGGGGAGCTGTTTTTT. Full variable domain (outside the CDR3, taken from reference TRBV5-1 and TRBJ2-2): KAGVTQTPRYLIKTRGQQVTLSCSPISGHRSVSWYQQTPGQGLQFLFEYFSETQRNKGNFPGRFSGRQFSNSRSEMNVSTLELGDSALYLCASSLPRRASGGYTGELFFGEGSRLTVL.

This clonotype has more than one count but fewer than ten. The chain recombines TRBV12-3 or TRBV12-4 with TRBJ2-7; D might be TRBD2 (6 bases). This CDR3 has 13 amino acids. V was pared by 5 bases and J by 6 bases, with 14 bases between. Written as DNA, the CDR3 is TGTGCCAGCAGTAGGAGGGGATTTTCCGAGCAGTACTTC. It encodes CASSRRGFSEQYF.

The sample holds a few counts of this clonotype. The V gene is TRBV29-1, the J gene TRBJ2-1, with 8 bases fitting TRBD1. This CDR3 has 15 amino acids. The trim removed 3 bases at V and 0 bases at J, leaving 4 bases unmatched. Looked up from germline, CDR1 is SQVTM and CDR2 is ANQGSEA. CDR3 loop: CSVEDRVPSYNEQFF. The CDR3 bases are TGCAGCGTTGAGGACAGGGTGCCCTCCTACAATGAGCAGTTCTTC.

This clonotype was observed a few times. The V and J genes are TRBV24-1 and TRBJ2-1; perhaps TRBD2 as D (6 bases). Trimming removed 7 bases from V and 6 bases from J, with 12 bases in between. Germline-derived CDR1 and CDR2 are KGHDR and SFDVKD. The CDR3 is made up of 13 amino acids. CDR3 sequence (DNA): TGTGCCACCAGCCCTAGCGCCCCCAATGAGCAGTTCTTC. It yields the protein CATSPSAPNEQFF.

The chain joins TRBV24-1 to TRBJ2-3; 8 bases agree with TRBD2. CDR1 and CDR2 from the germline V gene are KGHDR and SFDVKD. This CDR3 region has 16 residues. J lost 1 base, V lost 3 bases, and 5 bases had no gene match. The CDR3 DNA follows: TGTGCCACCAGTGATCCCGGGACTAGAGGCACAGATACGCAGTATTTT. It encodes CATSDPGTRGTDTQYF.

The chain couples TRBV4-3 to TRBJ2-7; 7 positions match TRBD2. With V trimmed by 0 bases and J by 0 bases, 5 bases remained unmatched. Germline V gene data show CDR1 as LGHNA and CDR2 as YSLEER. CDR3 length equals 16 residues. CDR3 sequence (DNA): TGCGCCAGCAGCCAAGATCCCAGCGGGGCCTCCTACGAGCAGTACTTC. The encoded protein is CASSQDPSGASYEQYF.

In its sample, this clonotype was seen many times. V and J are TRBV5-1 and TRBJ2-1; D gene uncertain. The germline V gene has CDR1 SGHRS and CDR2 YFSETQ. The CDR3 loop spans 12 amino acids. Trimming took 7 bases from V and 10 from J, leaving 15 bases between them. The CDR3 loop reads CASRFGELEQFF. In nucleotides, the CDR3 is TGCGCCAGCCGTTTTGGGGAATTGGAGCAGTTCTTC.

The sample holds a few counts of this clonotype. V and J are TRBV3-1 and TRBJ2-1, with TRBD2 matching over 7 bases. CDR3 length equals 17 residues. After removal of 1 base from V and 6 bases from J, the junction contained 12 bases not matched to a gene. Germline CDR1 is LGHDT and CDR2 is YNNKEL (reference sequence). The CDR3 region has the DNA TGTGCCAGCAGCCAAGGAGGTGCGGGAGTTTATGGCAATGAGCAGTTCTTC. Amino acids: CASSQGGAGVYGNEQFF.